The sequence of this TCR beta chain was determined in a study of blood T cell repertoires in COVID-19. The overall study: Samples representing acute and convalescent COVID-19 were sourced from the United States, Italy and Spain. PBMCs, B-cell-depleted T cells, or T cells were the source of the cDNA or gDNA that made up the material.

As handled by the study authors: Estimation of nucleated cell counts relied on the amplification of reference gene primers. Here immunoSEQ multiplex PCR was the method, and the copy in TCRdb shows in-frame clones only, minus some. The D gene and trimming were derived from the DNA, and the V and J assignments and clone size from that table. The sample has fewer than 600,000 clones, 89% seen once. V lost 4 bases and J 1 base, leaving 7 bases between the germline ends. The length of the CDR3 is 13 residues. CDR1 is MGHDK and CDR2 is SYGVNS in the germline V gene. Seattle enrolled patients during active infection and tracked them longitudinally.

The sequenced material came from peripheral blood. This TCR derives from a man in his late teens or twenties with COVID-19, enrolled during active disease. This rearrangement joins TRBV25-1 to TRBJ1-1; D uncertain. CDR3: CASSVRENTEAFF. The CDR3 bases are TGTGCCAGCAGTGTTCGGGAGAACACTGAAGCTTTCTTT.